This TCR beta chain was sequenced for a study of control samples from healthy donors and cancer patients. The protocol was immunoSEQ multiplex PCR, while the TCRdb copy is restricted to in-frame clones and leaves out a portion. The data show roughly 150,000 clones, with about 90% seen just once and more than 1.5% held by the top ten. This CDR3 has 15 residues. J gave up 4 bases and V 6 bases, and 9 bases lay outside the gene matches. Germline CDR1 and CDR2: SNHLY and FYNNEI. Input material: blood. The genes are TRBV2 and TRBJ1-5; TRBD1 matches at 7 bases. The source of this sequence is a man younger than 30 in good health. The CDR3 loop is CASSLRGQQNQPQHF. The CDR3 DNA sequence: TGTGCCAGCAGCCTAAGGGGACAGCAAAATCAGCCCCAGCATTTT.